These 6 T cell receptor beta chains were sequenced from one sample in a study of beta chain features in type 1 diabetes. Expressed TCRB transcripts were sequenced after all isolated RNA was converted to cDNA. Clones were sequenced by immunoSEQ multiplex PCR, and TCRdb holds only the in-frame ones, with some missing. Of some 500,000 clones in the sample, 11% were seen once. Source material: naive CD4+ T cells from blood. All receptors come from a young woman in good health.

This clone turned up a few times. The chain employs TRBV4-1 and TRBJ1-2; the D gene is possibly TRBD1 (6 bases). This CDR3 region has 14 residues. Trimming removed 5 bases at V and 4 bases at J, with 14 bases between. Per the germline V gene, CDR1 is MGHRA and CDR2 is YSYEKL. The CDR3 sequence is CASSSPGTIYGYTF. The CDR3 bases are TGCGCCAGCAGCTCACCCGGGACAATCTATGGCTACACCTTC.

This chain connects TRBV7-2 to TRBJ2-5; 7 bases map to TRBD1. Losses at the gene ends were 4 bases for V and 5 bases for J; bases not matched to a gene: 13. Looked up from germline, CDR1 is SGHTA and CDR2 is FQGNSA. The CDR3 runs 16 residues. CDR3 coding DNA: TGTGCCAGCAGCTCTAGGGCCCCGACAGGGTGGGAGACCCAGTACTTC. Translated: CASSSRAPTGWETQYF.

Note on this clone: This same CDR3 is encoded by further DNA sequences in the sample. The genes are TRBV7-2 and TRBJ2-4, with unresolved D. Trimming pared 1 base from V and 0 bases from J, leaving 7 bases between. Germline V gene data show CDR1 as SGHTA and CDR2 as FQGNSA. This CDR3 is built from 15 residues. DNA of the CDR3: TGTGCCAGCAGCTTAGGGGGTCTAGCCAAAAACATTCAGTACTTC. Amino acids: CASSLGGLAKNIQYF.

The rearrangement joins TRBV7-9 to TRBJ2-7; unclear D gene. This CDR3 has 11 amino acids. Trimming took off 3 bases at V and 3 bases at J, with 3 bases between the two ends. Germline V gene lookup returns CDR1 SEHNR and CDR2 FQNEAQ (reference sequence). The CDR3 is CASSFNYEQYF. The CDR3 DNA reads as TGTGCCAGCAGCTTTAACTACGAGCAGTACTTC.

Only a few counts were recorded for this clone. The J gene is TRBJ2-3, the V gene TRBV4-1; no clear D. The CDR3 covers 17 residues. From germline, CDR1 is MGHRA and CDR2 YSYEKL. With 3 bases removed from V and 0 bases from J, the gap between germline ends came to 16 bases. CDR3 bases: TGCGCCAGCAGCCATCCCGGTCTTGGAGCTAGCACAGATACGCAGTATTTT. It encodes CASSHPGLGASTDTQYF.

On this clone itself: The sample has other DNA sequences that encode this CDR3 too. V gene TRBV30 combines with J gene TRBJ1-2; D remains ambiguous. Per the germline V gene, CDR1 is GTSNPN and CDR2 is SVGIG (reference sequence). Trimming removed 0 bases from V and 4 bases from J, with 3 bases in between. CDR3 size: 11 residues. The DNA of the CDR3 is TGTGCCTGGAGTGTCCTCTATGGCTACACCTTC. Amino acids: CAWSVLYGYTF. Together with reference TRBV30 and TRBJ1-2, the CDR3 gives the full variable domain: SQTIHQWPATLVQPVGSPLSLECTVEGTSNPNLYWYRQAAGRGLQLLFYSVGIGQISSEVPQNLSASRPQDRQFILSSKKLLLSDSGFYLCAWSVLYGYTFGSGTRLTVV.